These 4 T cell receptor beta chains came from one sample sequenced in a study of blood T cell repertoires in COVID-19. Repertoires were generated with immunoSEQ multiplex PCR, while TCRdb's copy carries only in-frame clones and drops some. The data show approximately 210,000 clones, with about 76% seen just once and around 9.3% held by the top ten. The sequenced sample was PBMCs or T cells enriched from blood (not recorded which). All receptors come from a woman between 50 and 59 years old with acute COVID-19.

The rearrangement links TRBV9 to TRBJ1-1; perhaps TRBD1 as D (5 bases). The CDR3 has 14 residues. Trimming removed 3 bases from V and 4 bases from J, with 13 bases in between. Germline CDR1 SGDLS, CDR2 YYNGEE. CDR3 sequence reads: CASSADLGVTEAFF. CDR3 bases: TGTGCCAGCAGCGCCGACTTAGGGGTCACTGAAGCTTTCTTT.

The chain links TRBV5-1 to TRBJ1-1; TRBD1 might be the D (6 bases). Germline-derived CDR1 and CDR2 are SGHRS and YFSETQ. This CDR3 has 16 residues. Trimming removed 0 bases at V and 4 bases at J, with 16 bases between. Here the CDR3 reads CASSLDYRVSSTEAFF. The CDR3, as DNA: TGCGCCAGCAGCTTGGACTACAGGGTTTCTAGCACTGAAGCTTTCTTT.

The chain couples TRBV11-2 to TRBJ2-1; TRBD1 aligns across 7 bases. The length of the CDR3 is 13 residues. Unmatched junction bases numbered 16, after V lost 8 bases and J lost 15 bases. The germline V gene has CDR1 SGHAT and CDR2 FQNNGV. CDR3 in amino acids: CASQTPTGYTLFF. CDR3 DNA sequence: TGTGCCAGCCAAACGCCGACAGGGTATACGCTGTTCTTC.

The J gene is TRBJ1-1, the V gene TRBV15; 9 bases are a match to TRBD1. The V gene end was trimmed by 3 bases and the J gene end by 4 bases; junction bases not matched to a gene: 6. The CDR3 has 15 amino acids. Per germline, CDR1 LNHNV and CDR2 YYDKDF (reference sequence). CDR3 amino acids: CATSSNRGLRTEAFF. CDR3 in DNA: TGTGCCACCAGCAGCAACAGGGGGCTTCGCACTGAAGCTTTCTTT.